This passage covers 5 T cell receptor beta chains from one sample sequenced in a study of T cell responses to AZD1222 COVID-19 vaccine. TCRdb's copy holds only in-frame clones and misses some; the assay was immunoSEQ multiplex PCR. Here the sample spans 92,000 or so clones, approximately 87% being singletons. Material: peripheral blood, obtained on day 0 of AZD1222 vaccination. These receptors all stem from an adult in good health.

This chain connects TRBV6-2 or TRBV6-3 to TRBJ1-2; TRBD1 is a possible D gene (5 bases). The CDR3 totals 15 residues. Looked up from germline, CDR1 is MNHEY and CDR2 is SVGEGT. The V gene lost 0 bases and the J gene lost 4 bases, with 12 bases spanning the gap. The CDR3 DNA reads TGTGCCAGCAGTTACTCGACCCAGGGCTTCTATGGCTACACCTTC. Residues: CASSYSTQGFYGYTF.

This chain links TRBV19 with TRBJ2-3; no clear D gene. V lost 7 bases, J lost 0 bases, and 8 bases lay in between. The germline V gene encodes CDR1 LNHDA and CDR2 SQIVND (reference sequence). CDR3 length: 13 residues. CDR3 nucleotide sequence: TGTGCCAGTAAACCGGACAGCACAGATACGCAGTATTTT. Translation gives CASKPDSTDTQYF. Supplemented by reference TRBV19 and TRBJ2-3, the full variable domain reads DGGITQSPKYLFRKEGQNVTLSCEQNLNHDAMYWYRQDPGQGLRLIYYSQIVNDFQKGDIAEGYSVSREKKESFPLTVTSAQKNPTAFYLCASKPDSTDTQYFGPGTRLTVL.

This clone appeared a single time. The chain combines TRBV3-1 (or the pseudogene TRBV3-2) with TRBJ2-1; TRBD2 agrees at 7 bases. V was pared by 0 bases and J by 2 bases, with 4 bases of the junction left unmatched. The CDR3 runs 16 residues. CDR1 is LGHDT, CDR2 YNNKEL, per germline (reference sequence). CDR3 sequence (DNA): TGTGCCAGCAGCCAAGACATGGCGGGGGCCTACAATGAGCAGTTCTTC. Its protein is CASSQDMAGAYNEQFF.

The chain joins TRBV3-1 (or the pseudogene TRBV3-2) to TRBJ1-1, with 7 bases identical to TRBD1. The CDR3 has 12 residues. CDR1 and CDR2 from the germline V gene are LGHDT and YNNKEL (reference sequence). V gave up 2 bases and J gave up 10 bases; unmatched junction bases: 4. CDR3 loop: CASSQTTGRAFF. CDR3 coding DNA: TGTGCCAGCAGCCAAACGACAGGGAGAGCTTTCTTT.

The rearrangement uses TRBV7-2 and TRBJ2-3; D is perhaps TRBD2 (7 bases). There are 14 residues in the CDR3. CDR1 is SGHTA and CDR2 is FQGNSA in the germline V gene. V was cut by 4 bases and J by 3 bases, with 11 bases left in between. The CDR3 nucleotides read TGTGCCAGCAGCTGGGGGGGCGGGACAGATACGCAGTATTTT. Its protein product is CASSWGGGTDTQYF.